A single sample gave rise to the 3 T cell receptor beta chains below, sequenced in a study of T cells of healthy individuals. TCRdb analysed the 5' RACE reads with MiXCR anew, one entry per CDR3 protein. The data hold some 100,000 distinct CDR3 sequences, with roughly 15% observed a single time. The receptors shown here come from a human donor in good health.

The genes are TRBV15 and TRBJ1-4, with 7 bases matching TRBD1. Germline V lookup: CDR1 LNHNV, CDR2 YYDKDF (reference sequence). The CDR3 is made up of 15 amino acids. J lost 6 bases, V lost 1 base, and 5 bases had no gene match. CDR3 nucleotides: TGTGCCACCAGCAGAGCAGCAGGGGGTTATGAAAAACTGTTTTTT. Translating gives CATSRAAGGYEKLFF.

At least ten counts were recorded for this clonotype. One junction end does not reproduce the germline sequence, and a read error may be involved. This chain links TRBV7-7 with TRBJ1-1; D is undetermined. This CDR3 spans 13 amino acids. CDR1 is SSHAT and CDR2 is FNYEAQ in the germline V gene (reference sequence). This chain's CDR3 is CASSLTKNTEAFF. The CDR3 DNA reads as TGTGCTAGCAGCCTGACCAAGAACACTGAAGCTTTCTTT.

This clonotype was detected ten times or more. The chain employs TRBV20-1 and TRBJ1-5; 8 bases map to TRBD1. The CDR3 is made up of 19 amino acids. CDR1 DFQATT and CDR2 SNEGSKA come from the germline V gene (reference sequence). Germline trimming cut 3 bases from V and 0 bases from J; bases unmatched to any gene: 16. CDR3 DNA sequence: TGCAGTGCTAGTCCCGACAGGGGCCTATACCACTATAGCAATCAGCCCCAGCATTTT. The encoded protein is CSASPDRGLYHYSNQPQHF.